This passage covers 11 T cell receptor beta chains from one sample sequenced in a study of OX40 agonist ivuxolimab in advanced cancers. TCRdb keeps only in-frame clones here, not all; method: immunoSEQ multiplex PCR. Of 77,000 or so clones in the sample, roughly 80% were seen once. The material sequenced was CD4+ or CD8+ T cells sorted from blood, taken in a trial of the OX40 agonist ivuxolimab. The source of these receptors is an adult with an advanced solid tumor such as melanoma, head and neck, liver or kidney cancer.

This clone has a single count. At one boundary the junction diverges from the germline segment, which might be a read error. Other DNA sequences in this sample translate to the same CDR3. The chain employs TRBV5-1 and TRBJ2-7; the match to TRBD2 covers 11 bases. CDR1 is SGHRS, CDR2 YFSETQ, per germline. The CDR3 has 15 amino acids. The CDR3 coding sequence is TGTGCCAGCAGCTTGGTTGGGACTAGCGGTTACGAGCAGTACTTC. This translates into CASSLVGTSGYEQYF.

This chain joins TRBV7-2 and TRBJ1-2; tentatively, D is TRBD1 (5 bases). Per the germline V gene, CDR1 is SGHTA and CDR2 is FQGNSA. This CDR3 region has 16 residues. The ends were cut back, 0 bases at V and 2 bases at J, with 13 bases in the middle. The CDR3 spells CASSLAPGAFNYGYTF. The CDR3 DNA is TGTGCCAGCAGCTTAGCTCCCGGGGCTTTCAACTATGGCTACACCTTC. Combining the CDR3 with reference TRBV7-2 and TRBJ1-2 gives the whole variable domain GAGVSQSPSNKVTEKGKDVELRCDPISGHTALYWYRQSLGQGLEFLIYFQGNSAPDKSGLPSDRFSAERTGGSVSTLTIQRTQQEDSAVYLCASSLAPGAFNYGYTFGSGTRLTVV.

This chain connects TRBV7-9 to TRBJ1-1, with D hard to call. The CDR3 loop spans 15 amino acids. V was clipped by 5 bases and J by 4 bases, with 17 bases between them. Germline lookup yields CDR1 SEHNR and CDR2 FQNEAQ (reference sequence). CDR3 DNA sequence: TGTGCCAGCAGCAACGGGCCCCAGGTGGGCACTGAAGCTTTCTTT. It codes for CASSNGPQVGTEAFF.

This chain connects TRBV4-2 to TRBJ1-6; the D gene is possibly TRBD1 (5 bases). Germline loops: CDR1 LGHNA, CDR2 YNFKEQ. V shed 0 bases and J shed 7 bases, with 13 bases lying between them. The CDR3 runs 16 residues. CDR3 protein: CASSQDLTVYNSPLHF. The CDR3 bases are TGTGCCAGCAGCCAAGACCTGACAGTCTACAATTCACCCCTCCACTTT.

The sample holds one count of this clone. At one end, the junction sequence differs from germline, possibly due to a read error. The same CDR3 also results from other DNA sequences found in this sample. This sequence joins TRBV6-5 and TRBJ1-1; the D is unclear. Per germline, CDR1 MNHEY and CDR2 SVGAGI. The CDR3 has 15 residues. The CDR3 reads CASSSGLRRNTEAFF. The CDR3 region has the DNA TGTGCCAGCAGTTCCGGGCTAAGAAGAAACACCGAAGCTTTCTTT.

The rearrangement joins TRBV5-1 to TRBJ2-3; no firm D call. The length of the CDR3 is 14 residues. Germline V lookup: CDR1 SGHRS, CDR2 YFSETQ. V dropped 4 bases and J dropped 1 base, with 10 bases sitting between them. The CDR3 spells CASSGVAGTDTQYF. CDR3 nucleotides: TGCGCCAGCAGCGGCGTCGCAGGCACAGATACGCAGTATTTT.

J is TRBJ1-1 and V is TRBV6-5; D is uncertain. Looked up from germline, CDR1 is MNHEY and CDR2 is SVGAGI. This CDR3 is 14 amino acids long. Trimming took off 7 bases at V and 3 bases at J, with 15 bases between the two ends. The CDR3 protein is CASKTPGSDTEAFF. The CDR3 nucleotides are TGTGCCAGCAAGACCCCCGGCAGTGACACTGAAGCTTTCTTT.

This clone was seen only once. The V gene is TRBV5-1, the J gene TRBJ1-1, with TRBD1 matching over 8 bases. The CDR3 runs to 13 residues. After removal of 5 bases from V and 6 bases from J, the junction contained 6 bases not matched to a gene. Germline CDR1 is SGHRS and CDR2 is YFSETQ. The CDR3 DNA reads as TGCGCCAGCAGTCCCCGGACAGGGTCTGAAGCTTTCTTT. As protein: CASSPRTGSEAFF.

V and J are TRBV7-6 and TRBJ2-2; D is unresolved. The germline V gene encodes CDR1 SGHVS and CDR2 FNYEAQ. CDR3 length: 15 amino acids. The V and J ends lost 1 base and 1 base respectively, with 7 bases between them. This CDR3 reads CASSLEALNTGELFF. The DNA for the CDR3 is TGTGCCAGCAGCTTAGAGGCCTTGAACACCGGGGAGCTGTTTTTT.

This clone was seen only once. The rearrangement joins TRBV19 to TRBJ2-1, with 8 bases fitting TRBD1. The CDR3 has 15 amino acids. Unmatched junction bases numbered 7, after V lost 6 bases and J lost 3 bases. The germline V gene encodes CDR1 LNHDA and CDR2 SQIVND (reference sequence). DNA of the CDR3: TGTGCCAGTAGGCCCAGGGGGCAAGGCTACAATGAGCAGTTCTTC. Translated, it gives CASRPRGQGYNEQFF.

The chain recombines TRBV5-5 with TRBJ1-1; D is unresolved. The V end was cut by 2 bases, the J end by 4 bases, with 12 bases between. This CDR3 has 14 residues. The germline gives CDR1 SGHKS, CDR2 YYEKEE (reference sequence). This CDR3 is CASSFLEVFTEAFF. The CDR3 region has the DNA TGTGCCAGCAGCTTCCTCGAGGTTTTCACTGAAGCTTTCTTT.